One T cell receptor (beta chain) is described in this entry. Its antigen is not known. The 5'RACE method, run with constant-segment primers, produced TCR alpha and TCR beta cDNA libraries (carrying sample barcodes and UMIs). In TCRdb, the 5' RACE reads were re-called with MiXCR into one record per CDR3 protein. Among tens of thousands of distinct CDR3 sequences listed, more than 10% were seen once. The sample is drawn from a study of T-cell memory formation after mild COVID-19. Findings and caveats of the study: Mainly CM and EM harbored the contracting CD4+ clones; mainly EMRA harbored the CD8+ ones. Whether second-wave clones peaking at day 37 were SARS-CoV-2 specific went unconfirmed.

What was sequenced was PBMCs or a T cell subset sorted from them (not recorded which). The sequence derives from an adult woman who had mild COVID-19 (a few samples of this study predate the infection). Cell type and time point are not known.

The CDR3: CASSWTGVTGELFF. The CDR3 DNA reads TGCGCCAGCAGCTGGACAGGGGTCACCGGGGAGCTGTTTTTT. The chain uses TRBV5-1 and TRBJ2-2; 9 bases line up with TRBD1. The CDR3 runs to 14 residues. Germline V lookup: CDR1 SGHRS, CDR2 YFSETQ. J gave up 4 bases and V 3 bases, and 1 base lay outside the gene matches.